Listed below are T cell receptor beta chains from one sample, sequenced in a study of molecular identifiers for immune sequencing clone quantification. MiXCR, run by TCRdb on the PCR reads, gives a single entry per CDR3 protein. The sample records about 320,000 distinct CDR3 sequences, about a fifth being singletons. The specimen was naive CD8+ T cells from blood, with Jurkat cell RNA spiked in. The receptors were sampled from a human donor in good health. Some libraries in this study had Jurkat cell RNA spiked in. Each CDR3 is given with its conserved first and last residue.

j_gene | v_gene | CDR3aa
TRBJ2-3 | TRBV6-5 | CASKPGTFSTDTQYF
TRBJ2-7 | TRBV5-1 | CASNVGGSTYEQYF
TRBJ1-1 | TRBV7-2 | CASSLNGEAFF
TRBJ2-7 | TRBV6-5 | CASSYSPAPGEQYF
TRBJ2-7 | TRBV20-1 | CSGRQGVAYEQYF
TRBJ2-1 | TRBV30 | CAWSDPRDYNEQFF
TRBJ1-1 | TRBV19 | CASKGRTEAFF
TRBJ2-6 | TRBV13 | CASSLDSYSGANVLTF
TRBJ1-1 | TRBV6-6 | CASSYAYSVLNTEAFF
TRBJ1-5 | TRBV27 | CASGQFNQPQHF
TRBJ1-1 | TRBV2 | CASSGGQGNTEAFF
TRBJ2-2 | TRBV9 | CASSVGLGELFF
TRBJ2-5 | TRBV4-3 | CASSQDRQSQETQYF
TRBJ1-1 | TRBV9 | CASSESGVSTEAFF
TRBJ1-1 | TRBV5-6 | CASSLVEAQGDTEAFF
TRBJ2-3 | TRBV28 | CASSLSRWLTDTQYF
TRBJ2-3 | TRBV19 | CASSPTSPPTDTQYF
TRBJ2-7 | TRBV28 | CASSPDRGPSYEQYF
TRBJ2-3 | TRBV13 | CASSRTSAYPDTQYF
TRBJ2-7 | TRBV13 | CASSAGRNSYEQYF
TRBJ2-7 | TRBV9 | CASSEAPGSYVQYF
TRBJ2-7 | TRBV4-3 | CASSQEEAAEQYF
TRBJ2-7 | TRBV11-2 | CASSLDRGYAYEQYF
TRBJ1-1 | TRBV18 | CASPPTTGSGTEAFF
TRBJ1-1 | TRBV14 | CASSPRYTGGGPEAFF
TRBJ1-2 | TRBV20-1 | CSARDLQGHNYGYTF
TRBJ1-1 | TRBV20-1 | CSARLPGQGPEAFF
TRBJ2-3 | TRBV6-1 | CASWDRGSTDTQCF
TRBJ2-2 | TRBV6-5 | CASTLGQVSIETGELFF
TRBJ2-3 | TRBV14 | CASSQGDGASTDTQYF
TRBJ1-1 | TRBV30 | CAWSATGREAFF
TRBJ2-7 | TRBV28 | CASSPVVGTSGEQYF
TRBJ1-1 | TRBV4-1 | CASSQVKAQGGPEAFF
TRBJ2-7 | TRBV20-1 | CSASPTESYEQYF
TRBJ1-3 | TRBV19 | CASSTLGAGVSDDTIYF
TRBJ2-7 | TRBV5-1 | CASSLEDNYEQYF
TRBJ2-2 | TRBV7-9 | CASSLTSGANTGELFF
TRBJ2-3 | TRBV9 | CASSGGSSVDTQYF
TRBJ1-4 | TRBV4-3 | CASSPGRGKGIELFF
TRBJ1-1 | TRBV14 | CASSQALLRTQEEAFF
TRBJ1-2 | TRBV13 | CASSSQGVGYGYTF
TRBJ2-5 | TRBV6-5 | CASSGPTDNRQETQYF
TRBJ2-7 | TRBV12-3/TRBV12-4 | CASRSGTEQYF
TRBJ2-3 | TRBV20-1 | CSARDRAGLTDTQYF
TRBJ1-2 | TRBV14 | CASSPGQTYGYTF
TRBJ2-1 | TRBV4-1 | CASSPSGSNEQFF